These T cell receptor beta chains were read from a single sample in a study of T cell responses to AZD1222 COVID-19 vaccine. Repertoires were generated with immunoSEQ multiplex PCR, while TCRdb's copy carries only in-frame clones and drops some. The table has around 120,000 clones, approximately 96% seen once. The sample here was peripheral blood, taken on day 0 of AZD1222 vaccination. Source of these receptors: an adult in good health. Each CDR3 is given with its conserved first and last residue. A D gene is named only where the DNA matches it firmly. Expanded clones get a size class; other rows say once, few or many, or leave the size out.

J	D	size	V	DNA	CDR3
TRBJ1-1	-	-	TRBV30	TGTGCCTGGAGTGGCGGACGGGGCGAAGCTTTCTTT	CAWSGGRGEAFF
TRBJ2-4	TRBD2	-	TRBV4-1	TGCGCCAGCAGCCACCCCGGGGGTAGCGGGGGGGCTTCGCCCATTCAGTACTTC	CASSHPGGSGGASPIQYF
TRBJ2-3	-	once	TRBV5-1	TGCGCCAGCAGCATCCCTAAGTCGGCCACAGATACGCAGTATTTT	CASSIPKSATDTQYF
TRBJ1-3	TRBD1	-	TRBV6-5	TGTGCCAGCAGACCAGACAGGGGAGGAAACACCATATATTTT	CASRPDRGGNTIYF
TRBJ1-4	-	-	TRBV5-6	TGTGCCGTTGGGGCAACTAATGAAAAACTGTTTTTT	CAVGATNEKLFF
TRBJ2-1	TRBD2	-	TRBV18	TGTGCCAGCTCGATTCAAAGCGGGACCGCAGGTGAGCAGTTCTTC	CASSIQSGTAGEQFF
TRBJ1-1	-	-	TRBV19	TGTGCCAGTAGTATAACAGGGCTTGAAGCTTTCTTT	CASSITGLEAFF
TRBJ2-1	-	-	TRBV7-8	TGTGCCAGCAGCTTGTACAGGGTTCCCGATGAGCAGTTCTTC	CASSLYRVPDEQFF
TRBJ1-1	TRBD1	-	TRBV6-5	TGTGCCAGCAGTTACGGGACAGGGTTAGCTGAAGCTTTCTTT	CASSYGTGLAEAFF
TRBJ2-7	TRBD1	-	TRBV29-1	TGCAGCGCTGCCCGGGACAGAGGGTACGAGCAGTACTTC	CSAARDRGYEQYF
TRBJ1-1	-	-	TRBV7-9	TGTGCCAGCAGCTTAGAAATGAACACTGAAGCTTTCTTT	CASSLEMNTEAFF
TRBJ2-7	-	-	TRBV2	TGTGCCAGCAGGCGGGACTCATGGGCCTACGAGCAGTACTTC	CASRRDSWAYEQYF
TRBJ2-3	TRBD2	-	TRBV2	TGTGCCAGCAGCCAGACTAGCGGTTATGCAGATACGCAGTATTTT	CASSQTSGYADTQYF
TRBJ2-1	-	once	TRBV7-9	TGTGCCAGCAGCCGTACGACCTGGGCTAGTAGAGATGAGCAGTTCTTC	CASSRTTWASRDEQFF
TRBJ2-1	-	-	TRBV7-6	TGTGCCAGCAGCTTATCTATAGGGGGATCCTACAATGAGCAGTTCTTC	CASSLSIGGSYNEQFF
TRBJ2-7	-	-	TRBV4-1	TGCGCCAGCAGCCATTCGCCGCCAGGGCGGTACGAGCAGTACTTC	CASSHSPPGRYEQYF
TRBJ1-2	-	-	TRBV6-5	TGTGCCAGCAGAAACATACAAAGCGGGGGCTACACCTTC	CASRNIQSGGYTF
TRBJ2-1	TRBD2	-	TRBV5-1	TGCGCCAGCAGCCGGATTTTAGCGGGGGGAGGGAATGAGCAGTTCTTC	CASSRILAGGGNEQFF
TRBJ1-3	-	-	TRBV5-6	TGTGCCAGCAGCCTGCTAAGCGCTGGAAACACCATATATTTT	CASSLLSAGNTIYF
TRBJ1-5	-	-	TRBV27	TGTGCCAGCAGTTTAAATCGGCAGGGGTCCCAGCATTTT	CASSLNRQGSQHF
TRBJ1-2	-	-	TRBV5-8	TGTGCCAGCAGCTTGGAGCGCTATGGCTACACCTTC	CASSLERYGYTF
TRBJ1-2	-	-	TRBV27	TGTGCCAGCAGGACGGGGGGCAGGCTGGATGGCTACACCTTC	CASRTGGRLDGYTF
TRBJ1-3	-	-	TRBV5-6	TGTGCCAGCAGCTTGTTGGGGGGGCAGACTGGAAACACCATATATTTT	CASSLLGGQTGNTIYF
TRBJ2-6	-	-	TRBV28	TGTGCCAGCAGTTTTTACAGCTCTGGGGCCAACGTCCTGACTTTC	CASSFYSSGANVLTF
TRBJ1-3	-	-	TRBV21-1	TGTGCCAGCAGCAAAGTTAGGACAGTTCCTGGAAACACCATATATTTT	CASSKVRTVPGNTIYF
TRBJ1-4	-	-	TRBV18	TGTGCCAGCTCACCCCGAGGGGGAACTAATGAAAAACTGTTTTTT	CASSPRGGTNEKLFF
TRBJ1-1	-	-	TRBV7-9	TGTGCCAGCAGCTCGATACCCGGTGAGGGGGTGGCTGAAGCTTTCTTT	CASSSIPGEGVAEAFF
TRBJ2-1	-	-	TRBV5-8	TGTGCCAGCAGCCCTCTAGCGCGAGGAGGGGGATTTTACAATGAGCAGTTCTTC	CASSPLARGGGFYNEQFF
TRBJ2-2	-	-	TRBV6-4	TGTGCCAGCAGCCCCACTCTGGACGGGACCGGGGAGCTGTTTTTT	CASSPTLDGTGELFF
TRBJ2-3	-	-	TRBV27	TGTGCCAGCAGTTTAATCGTTGGGGGAGGATTCACAGATACGCAGTATTTT	CASSLIVGGGFTDTQYF
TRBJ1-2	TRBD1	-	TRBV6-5	TGTGCCAGTGGACAGGGGGCAGCAGGTGGCTACACCTTC	CASGQGAAGGYTF
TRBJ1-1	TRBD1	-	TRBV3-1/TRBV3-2	TGTGCCAGCAGCCAAGAACTTGGAACAGGGGGAGCTTTCTTT	CASSQELGTGGAFF
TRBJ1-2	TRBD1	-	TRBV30	TGTGCCTGGAGGCGGGGAATTTTGGGCAGGGGGCAGAATGGCTACACCTTC	CAWRRGILGRGQNGYTF
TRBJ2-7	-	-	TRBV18	TGTGCCAGCTCACCATCGGTCCGTAGGACCGATAATTCCTACGAGCAGTACTTC	CASSPSVRRTDNSYEQYF
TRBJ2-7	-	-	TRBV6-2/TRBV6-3	TGTGCCAGCAGTTATCTATTGGAGCAGTACTTC	CASSYLLEQYF
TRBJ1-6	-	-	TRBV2	TGTGCCAGCAACCCCGGGCTTTCACCCCTCCACTTT	CASNPGLSPLHF
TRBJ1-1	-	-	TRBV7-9	TGTGCCAGCAGCTTAGGTGGGTGGGGAGAAGCTTTCTTT	CASSLGGWGEAFF
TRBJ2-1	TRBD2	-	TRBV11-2	TGTGCCAGCAGCTTAGGCCTAGCGGGAGTGAATGAGCAGTTCTTC	CASSLGLAGVNEQFF
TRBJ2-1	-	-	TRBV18	TGTGCCAGCTCACCAGGAAGCAGGCAAGGAGGCAATGAGCAGTTCTTC	CASSPGSRQGGNEQFF
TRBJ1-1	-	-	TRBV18	TGTGCCAGCTCACCCTCGGTGCTGAACACTGAAGCTTTCTTT	CASSPSVLNTEAFF
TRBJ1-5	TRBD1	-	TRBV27	TGTGCCAGCAGTTTAAACGACAGGGGGCGGAATCAGCCCCAGCATTTT	CASSLNDRGRNQPQHF
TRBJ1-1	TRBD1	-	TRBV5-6	TGTGCCAGCAGCCCGTCAGGGGGGATAACTGAAGCTTTCTTT	CASSPSGGITEAFF
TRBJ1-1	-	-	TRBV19	TGTGCCAGTACTCAAGGAGCGTACGAAGCTTTCTTT	CASTQGAYEAFF
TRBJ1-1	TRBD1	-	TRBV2	TGTGCCAGCAGTGTCGGGGCTAGGACAGGGGCGAACACTGAAGCTTTCTTT	CASSVGARTGANTEAFF
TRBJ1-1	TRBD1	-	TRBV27	TGTGCCAGCAGTTACAGGACAGGGATTGAAGCTTTCTTT	CASSYRTGIEAFF
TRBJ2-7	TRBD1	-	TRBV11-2	TGTGCCAGCAGCGTAGGGACAGGAACATACGAGCAGTACTTC	CASSVGTGTYEQYF
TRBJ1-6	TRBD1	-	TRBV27	TGTGCCAGCAAAGGGACAGGGTGGTTCCCCCTCCACTTT	CASKGTGWFPLHF
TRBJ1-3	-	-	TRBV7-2	TGTGCCAGCAGCTTAGATCAGTCTGGAAACACCATATATTTT	CASSLDQSGNTIYF
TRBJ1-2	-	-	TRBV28	TGTGCCAGCAGTTTATTAAACTATGGCTACACCTTC	CASSLLNYGYTF
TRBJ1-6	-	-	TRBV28	TGTGCCCTCGGACGGAATAATTCACCCCTCCACTTT	CALGRNNSPLHF